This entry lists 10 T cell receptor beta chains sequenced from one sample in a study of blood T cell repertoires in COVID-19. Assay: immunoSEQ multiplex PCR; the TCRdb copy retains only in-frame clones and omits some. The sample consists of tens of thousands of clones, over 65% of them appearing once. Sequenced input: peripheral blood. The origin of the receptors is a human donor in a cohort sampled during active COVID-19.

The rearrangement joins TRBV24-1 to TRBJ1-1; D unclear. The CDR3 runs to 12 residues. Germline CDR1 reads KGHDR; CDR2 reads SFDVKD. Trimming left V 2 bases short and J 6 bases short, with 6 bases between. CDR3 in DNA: TGTGCCACCAGTGATTACGGTTCTGAAGCTTTCTTT. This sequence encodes CATSDYGSEAFF.

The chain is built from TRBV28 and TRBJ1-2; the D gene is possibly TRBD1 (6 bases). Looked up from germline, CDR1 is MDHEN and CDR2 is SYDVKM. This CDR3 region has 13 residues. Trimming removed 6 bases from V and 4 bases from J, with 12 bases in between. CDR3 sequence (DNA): TGTGCCAGCAGCCTCGGGACACTCTATGGCTACACCTTC. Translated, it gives CASSLGTLYGYTF.

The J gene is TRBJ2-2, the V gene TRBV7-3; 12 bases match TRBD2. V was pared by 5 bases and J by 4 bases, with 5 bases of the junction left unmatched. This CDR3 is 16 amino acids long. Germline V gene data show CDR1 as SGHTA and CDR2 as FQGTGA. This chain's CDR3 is CASSALAGGGTGELFF. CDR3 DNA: TGTGCCAGCAGCGCACTAGCGGGAGGAGGCACCGGGGAGCTGTTTTTT.

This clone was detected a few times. Here the CDR3 DNA reads TGTGCCAGCTCACCTACACCCGGGACTAGCGGGGACTACGAGCAGTACTTC. Translation: CASSPTPGTSGDYEQYF. V gene TRBV18 combines with J gene TRBJ2-7, with 13 bases fitting TRBD2. CDR1 is KGHSH, CDR2 LQKENI, per germline. The CDR3 runs to 17 residues. After removal of 3 bases from V and 3 bases from J, the junction contained 8 bases not matched to a gene.

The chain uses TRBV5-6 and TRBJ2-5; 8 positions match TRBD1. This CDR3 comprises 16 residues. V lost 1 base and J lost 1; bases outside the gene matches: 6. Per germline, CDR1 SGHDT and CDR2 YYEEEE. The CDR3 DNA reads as TGTGCCAGCAGCTTGCTGCAGGGGGCAGTCCAAGAGACCCAGTACTTC. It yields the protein CASSLLQGAVQETQYF.

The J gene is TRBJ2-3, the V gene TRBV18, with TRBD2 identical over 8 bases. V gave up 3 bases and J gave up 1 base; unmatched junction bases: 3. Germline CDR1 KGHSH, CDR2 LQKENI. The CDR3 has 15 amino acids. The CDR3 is CASSPPGLGTDTQYF. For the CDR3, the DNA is TGTGCCAGCTCACCCCCGGGACTAGGCACAGATACGCAGTATTTT.

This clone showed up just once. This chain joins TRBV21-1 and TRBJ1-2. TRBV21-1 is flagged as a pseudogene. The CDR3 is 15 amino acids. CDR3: CASSDEPGTNYGYTF. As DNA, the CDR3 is TGTGCCAGCAGCGACGAACCGGGAACTAACTATGGCTACACCTTC.

CDR3 bases: TGTGCCAGTAGTAGCCAGACTAGCGGGGTACGGGATACGCAGTATTTT. Its translation: CASSSQTSGVRDTQYF. V gene TRBV19 combines with J gene TRBJ2-3, with 11 bases identical to TRBD2. The germline V gene has CDR1 LNHDA and CDR2 SQIVND (reference sequence). This CDR3 has 16 residues. The V gene end was trimmed by 4 bases and the J gene end by 6 bases; junction bases not matched to a gene: 9. Drawing the rest from reference TRBV19 and TRBJ2-3, the complete variable domain is DGGITQSPKYLFRKEGQNVTLSCEQNLNHDAMYWYRQDPGQGLRLIYYSQIVNDFQKGDIAEGYSVSREKKESFPLTVTSAQKNPTAFYLCASSSQTSGVRDTQYFGPGTRLTVL.

The CDR3 protein is CASSYSLYPPGELFF. As DNA, the CDR3 is TGTGCCAGCAGTTACTCGCTCTACCCGCCCGGGGAGCTGTTTTTT. The chain joins TRBV6-2 or TRBV6-3 to TRBJ2-2; D gene unclear. The CDR3 length is 15 residues. Germline-derived CDR1 and CDR2 are MNHEY and SVGEGT. With 0 bases removed from V and 6 bases from J, the gap between germline ends came to 11 bases.

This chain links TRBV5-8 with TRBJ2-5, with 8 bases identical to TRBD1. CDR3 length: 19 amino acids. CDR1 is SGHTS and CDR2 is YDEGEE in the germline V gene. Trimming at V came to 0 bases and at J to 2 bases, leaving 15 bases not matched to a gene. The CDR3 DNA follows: TGTGCCAGCAGCTTGGCCTATGGACAGGGTAGCATTCCTCAAGAGACCCAGTACTTC. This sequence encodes CASSLAYGQGSIPQETQYF.